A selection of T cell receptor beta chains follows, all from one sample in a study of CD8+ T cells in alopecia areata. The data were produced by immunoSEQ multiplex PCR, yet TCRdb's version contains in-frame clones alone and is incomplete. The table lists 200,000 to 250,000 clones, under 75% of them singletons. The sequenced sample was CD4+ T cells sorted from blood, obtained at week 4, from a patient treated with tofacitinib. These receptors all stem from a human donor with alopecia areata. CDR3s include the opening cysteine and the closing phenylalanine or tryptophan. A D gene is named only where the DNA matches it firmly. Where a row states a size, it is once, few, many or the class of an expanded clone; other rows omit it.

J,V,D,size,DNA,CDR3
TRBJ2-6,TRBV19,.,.,TGTGCCAGTAGTATCGGTTATCGCCAGGATGGTGGGGCCAACGTCCTGACTTTC,CASSIGYRQDGGANVLTF
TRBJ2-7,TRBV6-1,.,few,TGTGCCAGCAGCAATTATTACTACGAGCAGTACTTC,CASSNYYYEQYF
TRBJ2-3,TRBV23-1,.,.,TGCGCCAGCAGTCAATACGAGGGGGGAGGTACGCAGTATTTT,CASSQYEGGGTQYF
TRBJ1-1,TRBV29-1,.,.,TGCAGCGTTGTAGGGACACTGAACACTGAAGCTTTCTTT,CSVVGTLNTEAFF
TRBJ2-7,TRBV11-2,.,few,TGTGCCAGCAGCTTAGTAGCTCAGTCCTACGAGCAGTACTTC,CASSLVAQSYEQYF
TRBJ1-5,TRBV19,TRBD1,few,TGTGCCAGTACGCGACTTCAGGGGACAGGGAATCAGCCCCAGCATTTT,CASTRLQGTGNQPQHF
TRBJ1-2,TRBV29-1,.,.,TGCAGCGTTAACAGGGACTATGGCTACACCTTC,CSVNRDYGYTF
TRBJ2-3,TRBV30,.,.,TGTGCCTGGAGCAACCCGACAGGTGCTAGCACAGATACGCAGTATTTT,CAWSNPTGASTDTQYF
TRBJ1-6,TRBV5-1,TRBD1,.,TGCGCCAGCAGCCTCGGGACAGGGGGAGGTTCACCCCTCCACTTT,CASSLGTGGGSPLHF
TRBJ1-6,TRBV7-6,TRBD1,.,TGTGCCAGCAGCACCCGTCCGGGACAGACTTATAATTCACCCCTCCACTTT,CASSTRPGQTYNSPLHF
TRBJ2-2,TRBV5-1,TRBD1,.,TGCGCCAGCAGCTGGGGACAGTCCCCGGCCCCCGGGGAGCTGTTTTTT,CASSWGQSPAPGELFF
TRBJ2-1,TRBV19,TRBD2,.,TGTGCCAGTAGGGAGCTAGCGGGGCCCAATGAGCAGTTCTTC,CASRELAGPNEQFF
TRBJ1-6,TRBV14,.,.,TGTGCCAGCAGCCAAGCAAGGGGCTCACCCCTCCACTTT,CASSQARGSPLHF
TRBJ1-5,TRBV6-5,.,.,TGTGCCAGCAGTACCCAGCGAGGAAGCAATCAGCCCCAGCATTTT,CASSTQRGSNQPQHF
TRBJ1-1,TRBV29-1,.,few,TGCAGCGTTGGCGGGAGAATGAACACTGAAGCTTTCTTT,CSVGGRMNTEAFF
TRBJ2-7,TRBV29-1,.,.,TGCAGCGTTGCCCCGGGCAGCTCCTACGAGCAGTACTTC,CSVAPGSSYEQYF
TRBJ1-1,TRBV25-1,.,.,TGTGCCAGCAGTGAGTGGGGGGATGGGACTGAAGCTTTCTTT,CASSEWGDGTEAFF
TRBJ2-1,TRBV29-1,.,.,TGCAGCGCCCAGGGTGGATTCGATGAGCAGTTCTTC,CSAQGGFDEQFF
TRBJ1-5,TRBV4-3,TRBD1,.,TGCGCCAGCAGCCAGACTTGGACAGGGGGTGAGCCCCAGCATTTT,CASSQTWTGGEPQHF
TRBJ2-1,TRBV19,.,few,TGTGCCAGTAGTAAATCAAGGCATGAGCAGTTCTTC,CASSKSRHEQFF
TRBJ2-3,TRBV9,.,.,TGTGCCAGCAGCGTCTCGGGGCAAGATACGCAGTATTTT,CASSVSGQDTQYF
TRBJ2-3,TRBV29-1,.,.,TGCAGCGTTTTAGAAGGGATGGATACGCAGTATTTT,CSVLEGMDTQYF
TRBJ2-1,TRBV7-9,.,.,TGTGCCAGCAGCTTAGGGGAACAAGGACCCCAGTTCTTC,CASSLGEQGPQFF
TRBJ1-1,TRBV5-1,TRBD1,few,TGCGCCAGCAGCCACGACAGGGACACTGAAGCTTTCTTT,CASSHDRDTEAFF